The T cell receptor beta chain under discussion was sequenced for a study of T cell repertoires in aging, cancer and after chemotherapy. Study background: Around 8.8 million TCR reads were in the whole dataset.

Germline V gene data show CDR1 as DFQATT and CDR2 as SNEGSKA (reference sequence). The J segment lost 7 bases and the V segment lost 3 bases, leaving 11 bases of the junction unmatched. CDR3 length equals 15 residues. The template was genomic DNA from peripheral blood, not RNA. Regarding the study as a whole: Across the chemotherapy interval, each cancer cohort showed higher median generation probability, suggesting thymic rebound. Immunological memory after chemotherapy cannot be judged from the repertoire data. Healthy donors lost TCR diversity with age mainly through richness, cancer patients through richness and evenness.

In the case of this clonotype: The antigen remains unidentified.

A mixed TRB-A/B primer pool amplified rearranged TRB by multiplex touch-down PCR. Via MiXCR, TCRdb re-called the multiplex PCR reads, giving one row per CDR3 protein. The repertoire holds just over 1,000 distinct CDR3 sequences, with over 20% as singletons. The sequenced material came from blood. The chain couples TRBV20-1 to TRBJ2-7, with 11 bases lining up with TRBD2. The origin of this receptor is a human donor with a solid tumor. CDR3 protein: CSASNSGRAMGEQYF. CDR3 DNA: TGCAGTGCTAGTAATAGCGGGAGGGCCATGGGTGAGCAGTACTTC.